The present T cell receptor beta chain was sequenced within a study of shared clonotypes between healthy human individuals. The method was immunoSEQ multiplex PCR; TCRdb's version includes in-frame clones alone and lacks a portion of them. Of 2 million to 3 million clones in the sample, 93% were seen once. The V segment lost 3 bases and the J segment 7 bases; nucleotides outside the gene matches: 10. In germline, CDR1 is SGHRS, CDR2 YFSETQ. CDR3 size: 14 residues. This receptor was obtained from a young man in good health. Some clones in this sample may be carry-over from other donors' samples. The chain recombines TRBV5-1 with TRBJ2-7, with 7 nucleotides matching TRBD1. Sequencing was carried out using naive CD4+ T cells from PBMCs. The sample's subset: CD45RA+ positively selected. The CDR3 sequence: CASSWDSLKREQYF. The CDR3 nucleotides are TGCGCCAGCAGCTGGGACAGCTTGAAGAGGGAGCAGTACTTC.